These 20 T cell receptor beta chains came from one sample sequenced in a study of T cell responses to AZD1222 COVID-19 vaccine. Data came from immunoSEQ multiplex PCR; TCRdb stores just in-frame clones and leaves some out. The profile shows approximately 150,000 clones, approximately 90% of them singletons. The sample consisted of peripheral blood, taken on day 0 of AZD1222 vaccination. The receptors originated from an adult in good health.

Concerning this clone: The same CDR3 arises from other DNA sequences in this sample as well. CDR3 nucleotides: TGTGCCATCAGTGAGTCTGGAGGCAATCAGCCCCAGCATTTT. This sequence encodes CAISESGGNQPQHF. This sequence joins TRBV10-3 and TRBJ1-5, with D unresolved. The ends were cut back, 0 bases at V and 2 bases at J, with 5 bases in the middle. This CDR3 is 14 amino acids long. Germline V gene data show CDR1 as ENHRY and CDR2 as SYGVKD.

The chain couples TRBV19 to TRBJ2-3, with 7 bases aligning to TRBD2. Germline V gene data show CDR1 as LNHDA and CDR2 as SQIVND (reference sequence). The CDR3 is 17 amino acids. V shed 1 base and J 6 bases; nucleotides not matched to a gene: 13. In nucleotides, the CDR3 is TGTGCCAGTAGTATAGGGACTAGGGTCATTTTCTTCGATACGCAGTATTTT. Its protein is CASSIGTRVIFFDTQYF.

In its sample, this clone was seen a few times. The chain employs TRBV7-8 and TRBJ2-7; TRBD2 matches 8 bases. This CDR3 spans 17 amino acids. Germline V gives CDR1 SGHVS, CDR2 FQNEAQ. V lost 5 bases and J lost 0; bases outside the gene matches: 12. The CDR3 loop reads CASSLLERGSSSYEQYF. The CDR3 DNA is TGTGCCAGCAGCCTCTTAGAGCGGGGGAGTAGCTCCTACGAGCAGTACTTC. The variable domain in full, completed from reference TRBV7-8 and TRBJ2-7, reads GAGVSQSPRYKVAKRGQDVALRCDPISGHVSLFWYQQALGQGPEFLTYFQNEAQLDKSGLPSDRFFAERPEGSVSTLKIQRTQQEDSAVYLCASSLLERGSSSYEQYFGPGTRLTVT.

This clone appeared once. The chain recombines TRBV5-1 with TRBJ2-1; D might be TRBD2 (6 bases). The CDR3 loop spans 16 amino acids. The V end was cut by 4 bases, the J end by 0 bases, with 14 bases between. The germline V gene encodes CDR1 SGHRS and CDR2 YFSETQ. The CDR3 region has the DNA TGCGCCAGCAGCCTGGGACTCCGCAGCTCCTACAATGAGCAGTTCTTC. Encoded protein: CASSLGLRSSYNEQFF.

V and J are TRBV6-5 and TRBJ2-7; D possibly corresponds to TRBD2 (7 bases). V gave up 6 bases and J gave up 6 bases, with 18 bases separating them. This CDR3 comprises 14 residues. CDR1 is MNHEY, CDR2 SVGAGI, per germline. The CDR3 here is CASSLQRAGAEQYF. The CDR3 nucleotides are TGTGCCAGCAGCCTCCAGAGGGCGGGGGCCGAGCAGTACTTC.

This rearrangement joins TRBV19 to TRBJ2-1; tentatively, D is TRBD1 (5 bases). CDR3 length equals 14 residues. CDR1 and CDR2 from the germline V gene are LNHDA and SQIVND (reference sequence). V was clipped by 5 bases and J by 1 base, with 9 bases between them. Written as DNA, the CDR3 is TGTGCCAGTAGTGGGGCGGTATCCTACAATGAGCAGTTCTTC. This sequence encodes CASSGAVSYNEQFF.

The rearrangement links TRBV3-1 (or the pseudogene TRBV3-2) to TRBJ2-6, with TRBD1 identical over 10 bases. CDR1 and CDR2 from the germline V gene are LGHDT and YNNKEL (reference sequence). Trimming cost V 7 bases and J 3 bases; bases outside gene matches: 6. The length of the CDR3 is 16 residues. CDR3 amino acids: CASKTGGAGGANVLTF. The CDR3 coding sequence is TGTGCCAGCAAGACAGGGGGCGCAGGTGGGGCCAACGTCCTGACTTTC.

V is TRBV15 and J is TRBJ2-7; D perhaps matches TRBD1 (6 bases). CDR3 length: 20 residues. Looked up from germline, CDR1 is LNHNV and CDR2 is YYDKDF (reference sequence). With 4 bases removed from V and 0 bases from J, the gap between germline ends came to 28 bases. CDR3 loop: CATSTYTPGRPRDNSYEQYF. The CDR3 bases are TGTGCCACCAGCACCTACACACCCGGTCGGCCACGGGACAACTCCTACGAGCAGTACTTC.

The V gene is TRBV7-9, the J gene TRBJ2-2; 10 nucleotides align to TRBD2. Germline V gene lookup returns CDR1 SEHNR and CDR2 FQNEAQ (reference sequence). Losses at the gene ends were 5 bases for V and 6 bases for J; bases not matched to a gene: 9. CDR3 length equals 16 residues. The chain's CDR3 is CASSPSSGSSAGELFF. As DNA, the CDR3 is TGTGCCAGCAGCCCCTCTAGCGGGAGTTCTGCCGGGGAGCTGTTTTTT.

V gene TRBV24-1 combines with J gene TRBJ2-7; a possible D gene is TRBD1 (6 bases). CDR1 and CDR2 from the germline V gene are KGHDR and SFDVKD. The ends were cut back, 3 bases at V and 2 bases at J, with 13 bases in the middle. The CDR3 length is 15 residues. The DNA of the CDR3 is TGTGCCACCAGTGATCCACGGACAGATACCTACGAGCAGTACTTC. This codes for CATSDPRTDTYEQYF.

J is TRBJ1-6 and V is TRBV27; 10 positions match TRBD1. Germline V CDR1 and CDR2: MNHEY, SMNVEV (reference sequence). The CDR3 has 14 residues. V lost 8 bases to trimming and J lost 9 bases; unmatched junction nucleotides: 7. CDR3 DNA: TGTGCCAGCTCCGGGGACAGGGGCGCTTCACCCCTCCACTTT. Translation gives CASSGDRGASPLHF.

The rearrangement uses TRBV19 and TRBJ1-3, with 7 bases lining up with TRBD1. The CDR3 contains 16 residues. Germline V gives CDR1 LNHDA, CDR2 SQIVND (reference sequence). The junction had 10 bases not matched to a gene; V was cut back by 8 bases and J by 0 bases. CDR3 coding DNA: TGTGCCAGTGCACCACCGGACAGGCCCTCTGGAAACACCATATATTTT. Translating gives CASAPPDRPSGNTIYF.

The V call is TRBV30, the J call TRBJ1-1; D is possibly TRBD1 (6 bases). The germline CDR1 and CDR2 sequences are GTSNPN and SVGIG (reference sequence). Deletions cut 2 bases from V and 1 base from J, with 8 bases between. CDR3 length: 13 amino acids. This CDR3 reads CAWSTGTNTEAFF. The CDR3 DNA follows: TGTGCCTGGAGTACAGGGACGAACACTGAAGCTTTCTTT.

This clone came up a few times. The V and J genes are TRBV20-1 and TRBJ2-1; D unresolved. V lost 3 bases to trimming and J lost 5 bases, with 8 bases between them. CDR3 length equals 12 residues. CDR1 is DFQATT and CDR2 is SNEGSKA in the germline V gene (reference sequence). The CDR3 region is CSASLVDNEQFF. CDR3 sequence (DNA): TGCAGTGCTAGTCTGGTGGACAATGAGCAGTTCTTC.

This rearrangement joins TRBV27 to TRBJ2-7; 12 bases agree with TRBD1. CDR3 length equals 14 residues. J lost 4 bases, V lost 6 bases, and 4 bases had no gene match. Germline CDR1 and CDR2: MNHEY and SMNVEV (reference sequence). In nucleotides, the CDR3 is TGTGCCAGCAGGACGGGACAGGGGGCATACGAGCAGTACTTC. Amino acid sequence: CASRTGQGAYEQYF.

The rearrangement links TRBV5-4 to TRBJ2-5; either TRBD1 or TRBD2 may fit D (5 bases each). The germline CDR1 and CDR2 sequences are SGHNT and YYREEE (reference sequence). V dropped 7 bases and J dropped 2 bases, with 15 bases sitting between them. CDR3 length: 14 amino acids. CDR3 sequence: CASSAGALQETQYF. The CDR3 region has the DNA TGTGCCAGCTCAGCCGGGGCGTTACAAGAGACCCAGTACTTC.

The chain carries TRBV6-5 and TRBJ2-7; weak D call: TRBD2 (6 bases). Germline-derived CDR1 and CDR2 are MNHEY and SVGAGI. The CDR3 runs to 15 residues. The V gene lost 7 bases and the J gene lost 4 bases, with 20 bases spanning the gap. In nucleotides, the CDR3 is TGTGCCAGCAAAACGGACGGGGATGGGAGGTACGAGCAGTACTTC. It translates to CASKTDGDGRYEQYF.

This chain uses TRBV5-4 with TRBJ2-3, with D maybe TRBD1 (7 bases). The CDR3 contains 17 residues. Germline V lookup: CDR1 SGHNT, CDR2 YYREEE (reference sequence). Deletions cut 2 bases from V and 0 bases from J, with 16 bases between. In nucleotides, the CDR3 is TGTGCCAGCAGCTTTGGAGGGGGCTGGGCTAGCACAGATACGCAGTATTTT. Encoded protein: CASSFGGGWASTDTQYF.

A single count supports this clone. The CDR3 sequence is CASSLGRFPDTQYF. The CDR3 nucleotides read TGTGCCAGCAGCCTGGGACGGTTCCCAGATACGCAGTATTTT. This rearrangement joins TRBV6-6 to TRBJ2-3; D tentatively fits TRBD1 or TRBD2 (5 bases each). V was clipped by 6 bases and J by 4 bases, with 14 bases between them. CDR1 is MNHNY and CDR2 is SVGAGI in the germline V gene (reference sequence). The CDR3 covers 14 residues.

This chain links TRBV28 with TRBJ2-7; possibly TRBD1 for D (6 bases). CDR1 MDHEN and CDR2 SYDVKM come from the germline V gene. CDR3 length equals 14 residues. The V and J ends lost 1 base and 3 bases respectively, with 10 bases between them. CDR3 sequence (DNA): TGTGCCAGCAGTTTATCTGGACAGTTCTACGAGCAGTACTTC. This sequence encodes CASSLSGQFYEQYF.